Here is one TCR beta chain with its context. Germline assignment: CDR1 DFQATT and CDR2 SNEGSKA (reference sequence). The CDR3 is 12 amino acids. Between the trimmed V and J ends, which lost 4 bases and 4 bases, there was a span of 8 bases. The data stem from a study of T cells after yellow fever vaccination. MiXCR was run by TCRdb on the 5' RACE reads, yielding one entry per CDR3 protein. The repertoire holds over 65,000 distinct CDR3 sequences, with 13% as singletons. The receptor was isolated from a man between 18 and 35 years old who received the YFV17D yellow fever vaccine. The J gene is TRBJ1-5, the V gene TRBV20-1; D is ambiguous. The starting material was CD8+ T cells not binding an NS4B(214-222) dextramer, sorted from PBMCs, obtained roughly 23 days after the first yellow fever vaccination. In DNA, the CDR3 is TGCAGTGCTACCCTCCTTAATCAGCCCCAGCATTTT. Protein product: CSATLLNQPQHF.